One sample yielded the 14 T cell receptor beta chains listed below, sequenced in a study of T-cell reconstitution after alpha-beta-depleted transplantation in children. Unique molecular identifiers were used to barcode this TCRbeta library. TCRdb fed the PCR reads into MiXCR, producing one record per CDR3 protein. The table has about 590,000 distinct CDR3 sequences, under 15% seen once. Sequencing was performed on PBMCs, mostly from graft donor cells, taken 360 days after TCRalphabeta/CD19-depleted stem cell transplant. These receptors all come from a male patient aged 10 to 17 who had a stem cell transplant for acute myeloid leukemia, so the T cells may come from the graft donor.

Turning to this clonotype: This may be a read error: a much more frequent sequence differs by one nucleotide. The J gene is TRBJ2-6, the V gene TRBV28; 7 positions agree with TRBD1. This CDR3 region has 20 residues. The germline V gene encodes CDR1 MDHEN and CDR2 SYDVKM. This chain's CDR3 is CASGTTPPGQKYSGANVVTF. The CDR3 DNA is TGTGCCAGCGGCACGACCCCTCCGGGACAGAAGTACTCTGGGGCCAACGTCGTGACTTTC.

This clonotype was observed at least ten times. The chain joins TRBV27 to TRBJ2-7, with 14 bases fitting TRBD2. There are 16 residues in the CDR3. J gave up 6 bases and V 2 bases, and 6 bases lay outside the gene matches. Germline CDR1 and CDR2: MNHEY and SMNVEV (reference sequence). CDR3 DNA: TGTGCCAGCAGTTTAGGACTAGCGGGAGGAGGGGTCGAGCAGTACTTC. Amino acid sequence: CASSLGLAGGGVEQYF.

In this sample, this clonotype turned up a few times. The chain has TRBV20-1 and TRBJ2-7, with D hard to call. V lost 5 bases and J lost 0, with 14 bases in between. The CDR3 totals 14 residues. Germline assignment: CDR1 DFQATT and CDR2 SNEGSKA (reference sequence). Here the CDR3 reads CSAPPDGYSYEQYF. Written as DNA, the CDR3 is TGCAGTGCTCCGCCGGACGGCTACTCCTACGAGCAGTACTTC.

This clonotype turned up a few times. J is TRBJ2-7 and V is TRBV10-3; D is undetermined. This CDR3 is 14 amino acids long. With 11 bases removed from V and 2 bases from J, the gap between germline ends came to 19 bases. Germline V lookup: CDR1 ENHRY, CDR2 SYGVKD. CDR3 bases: TGTGCCCCTCCTCCCGGTACCCCGACCTACGAGCAGTACTTC. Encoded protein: CAPPPGTPTYEQYF.

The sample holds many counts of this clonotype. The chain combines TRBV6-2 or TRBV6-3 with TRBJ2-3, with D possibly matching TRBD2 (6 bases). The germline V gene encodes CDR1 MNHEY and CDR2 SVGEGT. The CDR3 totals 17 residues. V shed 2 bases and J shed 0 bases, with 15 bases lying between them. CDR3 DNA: TGTGCCAGCAGTTACGGGAAAAGGAGCGGGAGCACAGATACGCAGTATTTT. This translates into CASSYGKRSGSTDTQYF.

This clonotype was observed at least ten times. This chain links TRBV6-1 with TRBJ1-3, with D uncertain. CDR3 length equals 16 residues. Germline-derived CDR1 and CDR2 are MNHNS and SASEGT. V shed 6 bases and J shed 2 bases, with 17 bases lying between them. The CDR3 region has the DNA TGTGCCAGCAGAGAAATCCCGGTGGCCCCTGGAAACACCATATATTTT. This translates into CASREIPVAPGNTIYF.

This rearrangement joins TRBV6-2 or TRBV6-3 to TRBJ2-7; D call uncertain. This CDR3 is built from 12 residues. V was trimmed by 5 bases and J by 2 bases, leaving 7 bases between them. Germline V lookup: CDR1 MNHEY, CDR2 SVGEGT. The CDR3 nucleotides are TGTGCCAGCAGTCCCGTTACCTACGAGCAGTACTTC. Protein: CASSPVTYEQYF.

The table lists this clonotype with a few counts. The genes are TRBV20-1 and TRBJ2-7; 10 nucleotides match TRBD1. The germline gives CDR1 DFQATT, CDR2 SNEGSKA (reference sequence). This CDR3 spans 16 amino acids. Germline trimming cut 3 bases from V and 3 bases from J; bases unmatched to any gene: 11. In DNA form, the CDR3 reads TGCAGTGCTAGTAGATTCGACAGGGGGCCCTACTACGAGCAGTACTTC. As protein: CSASRFDRGPYYEQYF.

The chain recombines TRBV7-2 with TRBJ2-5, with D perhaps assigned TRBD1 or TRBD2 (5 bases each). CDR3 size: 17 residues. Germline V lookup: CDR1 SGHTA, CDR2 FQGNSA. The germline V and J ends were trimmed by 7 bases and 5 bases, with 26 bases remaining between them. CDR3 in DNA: TGTGCCAGCATCCTAAATTGGGACCCTCGTGGGTGGGAGACCCAGTACTTC. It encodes CASILNWDPRGWETQYF.

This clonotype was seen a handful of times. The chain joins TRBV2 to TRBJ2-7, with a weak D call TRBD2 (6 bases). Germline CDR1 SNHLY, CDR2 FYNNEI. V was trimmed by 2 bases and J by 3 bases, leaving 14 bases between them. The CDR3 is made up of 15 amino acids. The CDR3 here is CASSEYGLFLYEQYF. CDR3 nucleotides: TGTGCCAGCAGTGAATATGGACTATTCCTCTACGAGCAGTACTTC.

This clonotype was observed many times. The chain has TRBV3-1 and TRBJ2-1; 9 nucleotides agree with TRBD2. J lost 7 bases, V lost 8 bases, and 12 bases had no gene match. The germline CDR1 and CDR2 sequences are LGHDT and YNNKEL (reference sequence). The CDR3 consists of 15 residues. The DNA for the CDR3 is TGTGCCAGCGAAGAAGGAGGCGGGAGGGGGAATGAGCAGTTCTTC. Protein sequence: CASEEGGGRGNEQFF.

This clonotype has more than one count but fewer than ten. The CDR3 protein is CASSLGWSTDEQYF. The CDR3 DNA is TGTGCCAGCAGCTTGGGGTGGAGTACCGACGAGCAGTACTTC. V is TRBV7-2 and J is TRBJ2-7, with D unresolved. CDR3 length: 14 amino acids. The V gene's germline CDR1 is SGHTA and CDR2 FQGNSA. V dropped 3 bases and J dropped 5 bases, with 14 bases sitting between them.

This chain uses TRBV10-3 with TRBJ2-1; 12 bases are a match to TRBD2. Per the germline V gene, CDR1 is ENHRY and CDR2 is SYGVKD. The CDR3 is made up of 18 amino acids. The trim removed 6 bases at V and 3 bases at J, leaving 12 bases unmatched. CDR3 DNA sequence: TGTGCCATCAGGGAAAGCGACCTAGCGGGAGGGCGCTACAATGAGCAGTTCTTC. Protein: CAIRESDLAGGRYNEQFF.

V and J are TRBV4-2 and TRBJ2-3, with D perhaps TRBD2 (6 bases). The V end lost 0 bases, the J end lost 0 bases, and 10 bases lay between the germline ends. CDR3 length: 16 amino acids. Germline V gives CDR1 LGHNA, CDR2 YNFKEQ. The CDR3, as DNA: TGTGCCAGCAGCCAAGAAGGTGGGGGGAGCACAGATACGCAGTATTTT. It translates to CASSQEGGGSTDTQYF.